This T cell receptor beta chain was sequenced for a study of T-cell reconstitution after alpha-beta-depleted transplantation in children. The trim removed 5 bases at V and 2 bases at J, leaving 6 bases unmatched. The CDR3 runs to 15 residues. Germline V lookup: CDR1 KGHDR, CDR2 SFDVKD. This clonotype was observed many times. Researchers prepared the TCRbeta library using unique molecular identifiers, the study reports. MiXCR was run by TCRdb on the PCR reads, yielding one entry per CDR3 protein. The sample lists 490,000 or so distinct CDR3 sequences, roughly a tenth occurring once. This receptor was identified in a child aged 2-15 years with inherited bone marrow failure, due to receive a stem cell transplant. J is TRBJ2-3 and V is TRBV24-1; 7 bases fit TRBD2. The input for sequencing was PBMCs, taken before TCRalphabeta/CD19-depleted stem cell transplant. CDR3 region: CATSVRGLLTDTQYF. The CDR3 DNA is TGTGCCACCAGTGTCCGGGGACTACTCACAGATACGCAGTATTTT.